The T cell receptor (beta chain) under discussion was sequenced for a study of blood T cell repertoires in COVID-19. On the study more broadly: There were acute and convalescent COVID-19 samples, and they came from the United States, Italy and Spain. In each case, the material was cDNA or gDNA derived from T cells, B-cell-depleted T cells, or PBMCs.

Original processing methods: Reference gene primer amplification yielded estimated nucleated cell counts. Measured with immunoSEQ multiplex PCR; TCRdb has only the in-frame clones, and not every one. The D gene and trimming were derived from the DNA, and the V and J assignments and clone size from that table. Of 60,000 or so clones detected, under 85% appear once; the ten largest clones hold roughly 3.2%. The CDR3 consists of 17 residues. CDR1 and CDR2 (germline): MDHEN, SYDVKM. V lost 3 bases to trimming and J lost 4 bases, with 19 bases between them. V usage is TRBV28 and J usage is TRBJ1-3; D is perhaps TRBD1 (6 bases). The receptor's source is a man in his 60s with acute or convalescent COVID-19. The sequencing sample was made of peripheral blood. The CDR3 reads CASSFDYRALKGNTIYF. DNA for the CDR3: TGTGCCAGCAGTTTTGATTACAGGGCACTTAAGGGAAACACCATATATTTT.